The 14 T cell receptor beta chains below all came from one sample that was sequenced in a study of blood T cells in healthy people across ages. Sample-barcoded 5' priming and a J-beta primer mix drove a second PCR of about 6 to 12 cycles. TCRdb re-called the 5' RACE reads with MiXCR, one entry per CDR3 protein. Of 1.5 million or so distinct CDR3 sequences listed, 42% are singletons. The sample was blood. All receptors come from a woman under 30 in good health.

In DNA, the CDR3 is TGTGCCATCAGTCTAGGACCCACCCCGGGGGCCCAGTACTTC. This codes for CAISLGPTPGAQYF. The chain carries TRBV10-3 and TRBJ2-5; maybe TRBD2 (6 bases). CDR3 length: 14 amino acids. V dropped 5 bases and J dropped 9 bases, with 19 bases sitting between them. Germline lookup yields CDR1 ENHRY and CDR2 SYGVKD.

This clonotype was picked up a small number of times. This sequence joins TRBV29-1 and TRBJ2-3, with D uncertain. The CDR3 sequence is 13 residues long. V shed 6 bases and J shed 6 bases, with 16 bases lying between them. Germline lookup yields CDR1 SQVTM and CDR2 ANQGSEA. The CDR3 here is CSVRAPVRDTQYF. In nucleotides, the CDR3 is TGCAGCGTCCGGGCTCCCGTCCGGGATACGCAGTATTTT.

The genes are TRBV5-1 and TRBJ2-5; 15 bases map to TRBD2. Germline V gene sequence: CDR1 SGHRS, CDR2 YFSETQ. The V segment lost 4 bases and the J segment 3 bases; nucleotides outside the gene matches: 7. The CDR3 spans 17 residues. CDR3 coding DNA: TGCGCCAGCAGCCCAGGACTAGCGGGGGGGCGCGAAGAGACCCAGTACTTC. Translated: CASSPGLAGGREETQYF.

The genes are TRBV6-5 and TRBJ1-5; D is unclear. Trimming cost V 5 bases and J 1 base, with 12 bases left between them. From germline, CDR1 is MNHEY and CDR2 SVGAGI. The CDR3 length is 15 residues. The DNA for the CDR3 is TGTGCCAGCAGTCCCTACCCAGGAAGCAATCAGCCCCAGCATTTT. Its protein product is CASSPYPGSNQPQHF.

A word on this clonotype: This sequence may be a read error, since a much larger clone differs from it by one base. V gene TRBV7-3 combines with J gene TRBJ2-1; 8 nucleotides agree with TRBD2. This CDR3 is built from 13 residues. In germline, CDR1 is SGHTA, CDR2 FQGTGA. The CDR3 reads CAGSLRRGAEQFF. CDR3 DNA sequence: TGTGCCGGCAGCTTAAGGCGGGGGGCTGAGCAGTTCTTC.

In DNA form, the CDR3 reads TGTGCCAGCAGCTTAGGGTGGGGGTTGGGGGAGACCCAGTACTTC. Translating gives CASSLGWGLGETQYF. V is TRBV7-2 and J is TRBJ2-5, with D perhaps given as TRBD1 or TRBD2 (5 bases each). Germline values: CDR1 SGHTA, CDR2 FQGNSA. The CDR3 runs 15 residues. The V end lost 1 base, the J end lost 5 bases, and 14 bases lay between the germline ends. Full variable domain (rest looked up from reference TRBV7-2 and TRBJ2-5): GAGVSQSPSNKVTEKGKDVELRCDPISGHTALYWYRQSLGQGLEFLIYFQGNSAPDKSGLPSDRFSAERTGGSVSTLTIQRTQQEDSAVYLCASSLGWGLGETQYFGPGTRLLVL.

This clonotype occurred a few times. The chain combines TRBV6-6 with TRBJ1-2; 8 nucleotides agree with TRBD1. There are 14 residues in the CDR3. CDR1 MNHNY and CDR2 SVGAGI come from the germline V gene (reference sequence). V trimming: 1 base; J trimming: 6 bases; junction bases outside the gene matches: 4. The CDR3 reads CASSYFQGADGYTF. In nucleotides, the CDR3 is TGTGCCAGCAGTTACTTCCAGGGGGCAGATGGCTACACCTTC.

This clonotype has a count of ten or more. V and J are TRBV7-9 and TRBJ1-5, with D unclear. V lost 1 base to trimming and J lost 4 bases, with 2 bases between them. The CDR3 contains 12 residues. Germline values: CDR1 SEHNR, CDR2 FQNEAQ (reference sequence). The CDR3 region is CASSLGNQPQHF. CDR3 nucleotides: TGTGCCAGCAGCTTAGGGAATCAGCCCCAGCATTTT.

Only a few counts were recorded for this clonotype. The chain's CDR3 is CASSHGGVSTDTQYF. The CDR3 bases are TGTGCCAGCAGCCACGGGGGGGTCAGCACAGATACGCAGTATTTT. This rearrangement joins TRBV3-1 to TRBJ2-3, with 8 bases lining up with TRBD2. This CDR3 is 15 amino acids long. Germline lookup yields CDR1 LGHDT and CDR2 YNNKEL (reference sequence). Trimming cost V 3 bases and J 0 bases; bases outside gene matches: 2.

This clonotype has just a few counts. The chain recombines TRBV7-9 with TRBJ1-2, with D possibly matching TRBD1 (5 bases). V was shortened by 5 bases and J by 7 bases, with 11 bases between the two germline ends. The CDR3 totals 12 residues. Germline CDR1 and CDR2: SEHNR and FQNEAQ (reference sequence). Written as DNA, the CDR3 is TGTGCCAGCAGCGGGGAGGGGTCTGGCTACACCTTC. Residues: CASSGEGSGYTF.

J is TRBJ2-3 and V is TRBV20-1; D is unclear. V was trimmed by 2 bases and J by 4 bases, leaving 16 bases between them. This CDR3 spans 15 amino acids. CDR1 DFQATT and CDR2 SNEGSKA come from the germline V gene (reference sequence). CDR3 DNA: TGCAGTGCTAGATCCCCCCACACCACTTCAGATACGCAGTATTTT. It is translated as CSARSPHTTSDTQYF.

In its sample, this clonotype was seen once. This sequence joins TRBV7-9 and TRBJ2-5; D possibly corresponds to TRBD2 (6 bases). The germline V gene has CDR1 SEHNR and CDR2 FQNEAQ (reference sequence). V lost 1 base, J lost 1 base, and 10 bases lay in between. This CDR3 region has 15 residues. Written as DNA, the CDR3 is TGTGCCAGCAGCTTAGGGGAGGACTCCCAAGAGACCCAGTACTTC. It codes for CASSLGEDSQETQYF. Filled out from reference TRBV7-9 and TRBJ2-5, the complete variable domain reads DTGVSQNPRHKITKRGQNVTFRCDPISEHNRLYWYRQTLGQGPEFLTYFQNEAQLEKSRLLSDRFSAERPKGSFSTLEIQRTEQGDSAMYLCASSLGEDSQETQYFGPGTRLLVL.

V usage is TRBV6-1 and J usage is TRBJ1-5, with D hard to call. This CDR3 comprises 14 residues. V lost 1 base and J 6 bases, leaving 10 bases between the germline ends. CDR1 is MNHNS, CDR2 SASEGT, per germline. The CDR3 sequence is CASSEELGGQPQHF. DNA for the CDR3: TGTGCCAGCAGTGAAGAATTGGGTGGTCAGCCCCAGCATTTT.

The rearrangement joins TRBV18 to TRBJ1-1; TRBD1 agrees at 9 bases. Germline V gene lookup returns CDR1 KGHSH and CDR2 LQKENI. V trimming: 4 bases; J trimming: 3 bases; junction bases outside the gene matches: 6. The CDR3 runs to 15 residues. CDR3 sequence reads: CASSRNRGPDTEAFF. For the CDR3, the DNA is TGTGCCAGCTCACGGAACAGGGGGCCGGACACTGAAGCTTTCTTT.